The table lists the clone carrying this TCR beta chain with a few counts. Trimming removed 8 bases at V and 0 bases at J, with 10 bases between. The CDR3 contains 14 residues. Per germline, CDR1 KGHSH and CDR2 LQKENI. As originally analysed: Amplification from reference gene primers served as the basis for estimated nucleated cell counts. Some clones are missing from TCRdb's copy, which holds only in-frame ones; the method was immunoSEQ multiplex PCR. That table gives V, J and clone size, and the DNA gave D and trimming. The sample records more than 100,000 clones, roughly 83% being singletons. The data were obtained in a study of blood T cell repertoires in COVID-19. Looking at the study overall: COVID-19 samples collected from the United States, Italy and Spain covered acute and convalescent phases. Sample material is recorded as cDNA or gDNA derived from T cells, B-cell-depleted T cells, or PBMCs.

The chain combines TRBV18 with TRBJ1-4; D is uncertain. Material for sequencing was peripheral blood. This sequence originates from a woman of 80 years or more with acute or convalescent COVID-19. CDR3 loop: CASAGIATNEKLFF. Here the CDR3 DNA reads TGTGCCAGCGCGGGTATTGCAACTAATGAAAAACTGTTTTTT.